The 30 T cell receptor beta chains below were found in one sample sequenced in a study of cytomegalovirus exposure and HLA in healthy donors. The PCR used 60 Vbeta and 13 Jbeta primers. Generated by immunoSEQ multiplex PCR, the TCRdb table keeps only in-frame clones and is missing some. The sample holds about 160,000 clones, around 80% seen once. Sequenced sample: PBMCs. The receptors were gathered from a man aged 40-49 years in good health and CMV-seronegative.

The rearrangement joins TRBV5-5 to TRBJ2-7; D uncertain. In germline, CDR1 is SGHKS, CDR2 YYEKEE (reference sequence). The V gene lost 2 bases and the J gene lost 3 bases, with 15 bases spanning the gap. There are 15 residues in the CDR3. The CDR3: CASSFLMGRNYEQYF. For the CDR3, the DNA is TGTGCCAGCAGCTTTTTAATGGGCAGGAACTACGAGCAGTACTTC.

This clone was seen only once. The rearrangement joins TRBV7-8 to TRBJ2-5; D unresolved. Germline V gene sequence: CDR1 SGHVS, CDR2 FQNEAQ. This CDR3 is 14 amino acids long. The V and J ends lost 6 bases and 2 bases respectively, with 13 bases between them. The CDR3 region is CASSSPDVQETQYF. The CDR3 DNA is TGTGCCAGCAGTAGCCCCGATGTTCAAGAGACCCAGTACTTC.

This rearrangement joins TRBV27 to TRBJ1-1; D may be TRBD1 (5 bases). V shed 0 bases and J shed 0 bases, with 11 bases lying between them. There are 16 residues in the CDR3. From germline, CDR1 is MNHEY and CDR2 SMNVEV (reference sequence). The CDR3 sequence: CASSLSGGALNTEAFF. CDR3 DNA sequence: TGTGCCAGCAGTTTATCGGGAGGGGCCCTGAACACTGAAGCTTTCTTT.

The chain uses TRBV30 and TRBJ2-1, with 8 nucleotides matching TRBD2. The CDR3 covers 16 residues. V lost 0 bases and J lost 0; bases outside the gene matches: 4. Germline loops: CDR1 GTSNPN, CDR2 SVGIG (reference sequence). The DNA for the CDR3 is TGTGCCTGGAGTGTACCGGCGGGAGGCTCCTACAATGAGCAGTTCTTC. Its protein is CAWSVPAGGSYNEQFF. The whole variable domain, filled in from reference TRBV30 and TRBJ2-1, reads SQTIHQWPATLVQPVGSPLSLECTVEGTSNPNLYWYRQAAGRGLQLLFYSVGIGQISSEVPQNLSASRPQDRQFILSSKKLLLSDSGFYLCAWSVPAGGSYNEQFFGPGTRLTVL.

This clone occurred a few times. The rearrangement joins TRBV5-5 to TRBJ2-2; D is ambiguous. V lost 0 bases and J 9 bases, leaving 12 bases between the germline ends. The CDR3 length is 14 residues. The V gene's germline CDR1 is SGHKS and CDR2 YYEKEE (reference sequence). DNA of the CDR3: TGTGCCAGCAGCTTGGTGGAGCGTGGCCGGGAGCTGTTTTTT. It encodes CASSLVERGRELFF.

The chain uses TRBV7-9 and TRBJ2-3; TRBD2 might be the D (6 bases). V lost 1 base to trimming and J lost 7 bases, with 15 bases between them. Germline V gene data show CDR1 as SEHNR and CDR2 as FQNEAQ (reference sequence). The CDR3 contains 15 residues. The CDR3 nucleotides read TGTGCCAGCAGCTTAGTCGGCGGGATCGATAATACGCAGTATTTT. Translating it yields CASSLVGGIDNTQYF.

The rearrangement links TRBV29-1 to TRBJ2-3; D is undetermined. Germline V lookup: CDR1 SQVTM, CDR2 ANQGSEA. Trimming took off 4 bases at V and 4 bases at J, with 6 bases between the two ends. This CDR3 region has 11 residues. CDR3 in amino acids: CSVVEADTQYF. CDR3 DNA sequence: TGCAGCGTTGTCGAGGCAGATACGCAGTATTTT.

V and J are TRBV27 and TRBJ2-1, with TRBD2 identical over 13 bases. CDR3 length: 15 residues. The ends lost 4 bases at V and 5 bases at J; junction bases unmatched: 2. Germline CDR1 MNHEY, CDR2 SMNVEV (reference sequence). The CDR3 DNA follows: TGTGCCAGCAGTTCGACTAGCGGGAGGAACAATGAGCAGTTCTTC. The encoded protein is CASSSTSGRNNEQFF.

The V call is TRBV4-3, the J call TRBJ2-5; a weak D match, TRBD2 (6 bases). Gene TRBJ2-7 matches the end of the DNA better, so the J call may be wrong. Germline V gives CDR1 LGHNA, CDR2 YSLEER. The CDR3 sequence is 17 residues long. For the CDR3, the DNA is TGCGCCAGCAGCCAAGGACTAGGCTCCGGGACCCTCTACGAGCAGTACTTC. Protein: CASSQGLGSGTLYEQYF.

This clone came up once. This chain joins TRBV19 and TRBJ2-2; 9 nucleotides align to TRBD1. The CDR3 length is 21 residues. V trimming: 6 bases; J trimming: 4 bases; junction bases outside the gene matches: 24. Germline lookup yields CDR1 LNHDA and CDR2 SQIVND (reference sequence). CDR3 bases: TGTGCCAGTAGGCATATGTTAGTGGGACAGGGTGGTCCAACGATCACCGGGGAGCTGTTTTTT. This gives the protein CASRHMLVGQGGPTITGELFF.

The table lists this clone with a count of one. CDR3 coding DNA: TGTGCCAGCAGCTTAGCTTCAGGGCTCGTCGGGGAGCTGTTTTTT. It encodes CASSLASGLVGELFF. This sequence joins TRBV7-9 and TRBJ2-2; D may be TRBD1 (5 bases). CDR3 length: 15 residues. The germline gives CDR1 SEHNR, CDR2 FQNEAQ (reference sequence). V lost 0 bases and J 7 bases, leaving 12 bases between the germline ends.

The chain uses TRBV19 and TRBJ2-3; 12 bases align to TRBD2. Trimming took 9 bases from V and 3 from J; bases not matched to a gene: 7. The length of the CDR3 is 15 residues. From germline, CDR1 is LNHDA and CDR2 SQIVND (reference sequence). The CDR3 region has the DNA TGTGCCAGCCGACCCCTAGCGGGAGGGACAGATACGCAGTATTTT. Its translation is CASRPLAGGTDTQYF.

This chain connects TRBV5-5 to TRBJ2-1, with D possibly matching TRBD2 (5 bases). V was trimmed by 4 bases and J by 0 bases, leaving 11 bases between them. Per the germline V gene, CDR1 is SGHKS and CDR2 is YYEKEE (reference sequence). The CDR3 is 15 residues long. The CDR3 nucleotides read TGTGCCAGCAGCGTAGCGCAGAGCTCCTACAATGAGCAGTTCTTC. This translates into CASSVAQSSYNEQFF.

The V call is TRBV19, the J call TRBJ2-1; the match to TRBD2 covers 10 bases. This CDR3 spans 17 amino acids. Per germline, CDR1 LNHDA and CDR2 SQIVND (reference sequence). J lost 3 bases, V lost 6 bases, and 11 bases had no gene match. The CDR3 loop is CASSSPPGTSVYNEQFF. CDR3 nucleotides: TGTGCCAGTAGCAGTCCCCCGGGGACTAGCGTCTACAATGAGCAGTTCTTC.

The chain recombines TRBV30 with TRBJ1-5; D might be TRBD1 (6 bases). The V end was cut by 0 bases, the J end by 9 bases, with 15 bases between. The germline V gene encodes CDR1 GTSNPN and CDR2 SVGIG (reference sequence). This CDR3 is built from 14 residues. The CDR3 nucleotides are TGTGCCTGGAGTGTACAGGGTGCTATGGGGCCCCAGCATTTT. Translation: CAWSVQGAMGPQHF.

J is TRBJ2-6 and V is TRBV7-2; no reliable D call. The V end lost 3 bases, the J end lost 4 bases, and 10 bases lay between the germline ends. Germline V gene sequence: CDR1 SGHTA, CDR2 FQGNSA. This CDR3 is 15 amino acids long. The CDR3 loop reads CASSFDSRGANVLTF. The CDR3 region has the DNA TGTGCCAGCAGCTTCGACTCGAGGGGGGCCAACGTCCTGACTTTC.

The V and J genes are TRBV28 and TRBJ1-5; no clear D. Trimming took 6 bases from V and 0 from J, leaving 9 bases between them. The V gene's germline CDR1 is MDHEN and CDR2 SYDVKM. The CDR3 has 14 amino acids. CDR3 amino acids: CASRFQYSNQPQHF. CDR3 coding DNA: TGTGCCAGCAGGTTCCAGTATAGCAATCAGCCCCAGCATTTT.

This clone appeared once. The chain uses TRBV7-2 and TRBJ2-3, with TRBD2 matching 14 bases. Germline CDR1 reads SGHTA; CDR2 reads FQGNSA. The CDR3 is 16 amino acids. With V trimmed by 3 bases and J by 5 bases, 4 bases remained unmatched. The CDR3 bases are TGTGCCAGCAGCTTGGATGGGACTAGCGGGGGAGATACGCAGTATTTT. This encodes CASSLDGTSGGDTQYF.

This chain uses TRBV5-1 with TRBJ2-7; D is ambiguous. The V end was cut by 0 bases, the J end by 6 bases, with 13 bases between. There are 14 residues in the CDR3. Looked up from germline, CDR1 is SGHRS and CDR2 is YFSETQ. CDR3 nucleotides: TGCGCCAGCAGCTTGGAATCCGTCCGTCGCGAGCAGTACTTC. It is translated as CASSLESVRREQYF.

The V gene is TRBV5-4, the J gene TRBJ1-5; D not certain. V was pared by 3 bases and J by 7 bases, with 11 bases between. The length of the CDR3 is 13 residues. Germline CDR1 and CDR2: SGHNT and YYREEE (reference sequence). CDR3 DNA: TGTGCCAGCAGCTCGGAGGAGGCCCAGCCCCAGCATTTT. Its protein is CASSSEEAQPQHF.

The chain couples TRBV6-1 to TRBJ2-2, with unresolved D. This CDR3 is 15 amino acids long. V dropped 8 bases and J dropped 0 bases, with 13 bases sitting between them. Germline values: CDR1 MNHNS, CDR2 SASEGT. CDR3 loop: CASARTITNTGELFF. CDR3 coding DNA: TGTGCCAGCGCCCGAACAATAACGAACACCGGGGAGCTGTTTTTT.

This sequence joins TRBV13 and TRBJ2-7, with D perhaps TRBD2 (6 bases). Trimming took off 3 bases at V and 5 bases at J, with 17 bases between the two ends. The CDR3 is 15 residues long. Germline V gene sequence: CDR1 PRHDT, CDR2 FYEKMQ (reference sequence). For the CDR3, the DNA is TGTGCCAGCAGCTTTAGGCCGGGACTGCCGGACGAGCAGTACTTC. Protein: CASSFRPGLPDEQYF.

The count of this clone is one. Here the CDR3 reads CASTEGTGGSYEQYF. Here the CDR3 DNA reads TGTGCCAGCACCGAGGGTACAGGGGGCTCCTACGAGCAGTACTTC. V usage is TRBV6-6 and J usage is TRBJ2-7; 8 nucleotides agree with TRBD1. Trimming at V came to 7 bases and at J to 0 bases, leaving 8 bases not matched to a gene. CDR3 length: 15 residues. Germline CDR1 and CDR2: MNHNY and SVGAGI (reference sequence).

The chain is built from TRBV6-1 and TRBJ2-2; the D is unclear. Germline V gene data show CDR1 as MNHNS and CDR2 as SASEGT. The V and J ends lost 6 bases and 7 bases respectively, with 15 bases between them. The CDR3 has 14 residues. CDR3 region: CASRRDPGSGELFF. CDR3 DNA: TGTGCCAGCAGAAGAGATCCAGGTAGCGGGGAGCTGTTTTTT.

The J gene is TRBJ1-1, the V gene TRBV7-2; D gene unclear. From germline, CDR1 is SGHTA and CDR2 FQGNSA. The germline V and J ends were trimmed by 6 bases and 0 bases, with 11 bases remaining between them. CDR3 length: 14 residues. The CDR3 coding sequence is TGTGCCAGCAGGGGTGGAGGAGTGAACACTGAAGCTTTCTTT. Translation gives CASRGGGVNTEAFF.

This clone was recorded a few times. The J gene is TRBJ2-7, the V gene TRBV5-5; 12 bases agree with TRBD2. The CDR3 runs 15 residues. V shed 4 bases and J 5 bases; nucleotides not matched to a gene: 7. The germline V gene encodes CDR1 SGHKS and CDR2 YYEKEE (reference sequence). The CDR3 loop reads CASSPLAGGSHEQYF. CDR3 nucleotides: TGTGCCAGCAGCCCTCTAGCGGGAGGGAGCCACGAGCAGTACTTC.

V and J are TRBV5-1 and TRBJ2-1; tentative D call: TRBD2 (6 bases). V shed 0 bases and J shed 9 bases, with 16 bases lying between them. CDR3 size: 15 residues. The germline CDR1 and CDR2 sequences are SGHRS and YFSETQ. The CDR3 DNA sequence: TGCGCCAGCAGCTTGGGAACGACTAGTTTTGGTGAGCAGTTCTTC. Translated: CASSLGTTSFGEQFF.

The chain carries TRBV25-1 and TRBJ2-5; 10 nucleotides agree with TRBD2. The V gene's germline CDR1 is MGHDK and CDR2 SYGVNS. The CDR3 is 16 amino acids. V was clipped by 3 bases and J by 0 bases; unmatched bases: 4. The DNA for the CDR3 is TGTGCCAGCAGTGAGGGACTAGCGCCGTACCAAGAGACCCAGTACTTC. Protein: CASSEGLAPYQETQYF.

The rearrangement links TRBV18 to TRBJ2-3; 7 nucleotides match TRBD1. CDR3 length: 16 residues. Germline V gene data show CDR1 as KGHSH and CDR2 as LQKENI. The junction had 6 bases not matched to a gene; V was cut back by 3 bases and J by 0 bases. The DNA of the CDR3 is TGTGCCAGCTCACCTACCGGGACAGATAGCACAGATACGCAGTATTTT. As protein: CASSPTGTDSTDTQYF.

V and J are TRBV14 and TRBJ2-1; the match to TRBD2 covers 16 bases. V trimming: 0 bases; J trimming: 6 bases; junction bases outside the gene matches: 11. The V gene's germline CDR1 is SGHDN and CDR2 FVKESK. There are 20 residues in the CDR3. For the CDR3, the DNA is TGTGCCAGCAGCCAAGACTTCTCAGGGACTAGCGGGAGGGTCGGCAATGAGCAGTTCTTC. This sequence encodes CASSQDFSGTSGRVGNEQFF.